A single sample is the source of the 25 T cell receptor beta chains below, sequenced in a study of OX40 agonist ivuxolimab in advanced cancers. Measured with immunoSEQ multiplex PCR; TCRdb has only the in-frame clones, and not every one. The sample contains fewer than 55,000 clones, approximately 83% of which appear only once. Sequenced material: CD4+ or CD8+ T cells sorted from blood, taken in a trial of the OX40 agonist ivuxolimab. The receptor source for this set is an adult with an advanced solid tumor such as melanoma, head and neck, liver or kidney cancer.

As to this clone: This sample also contains other DNA sequences that code for the same CDR3. The chain joins TRBV30 to TRBJ2-3, with TRBD1 matching 10 bases. The CDR3 loop spans 14 amino acids. Looked up from germline, CDR1 is GTSNPN and CDR2 is SVGIG (reference sequence). The V and J ends lost 2 bases and 3 bases, in that order; junction bases with no gene match: 2. The CDR3 loop is CAWSRDRGTDTQYF. Here the CDR3 DNA reads TGTGCCTGGAGTAGGGACAGGGGAACAGATACGCAGTATTTT.

The rearrangement joins TRBV20-1 to TRBJ2-3; tentatively, D is TRBD2 (6 bases). The CDR3 covers 11 residues. Per the germline V gene, CDR1 is DFQATT and CDR2 is SNEGSKA (reference sequence). The V gene lost 3 bases and the J gene lost 6 bases, with 7 bases spanning the gap. The CDR3 loop is CSARSGDTQYF. The CDR3 region has the DNA TGCAGTGCTAGGAGCGGGGATACGCAGTATTTT.

The rearrangement uses TRBV10-3 and TRBJ1-1; possible D gene TRBD1, 5 bases. Trimming removed 3 bases at V and 4 bases at J, with 12 bases between. This CDR3 comprises 14 residues. Germline V gives CDR1 ENHRY, CDR2 SYGVKD. The CDR3 loop reads CAISEPRTPTEAFF. CDR3 nucleotides: TGTGCCATCAGTGAACCCAGGACACCCACTGAAGCTTTCTTT.

The rearrangement joins TRBV5-4 to TRBJ2-2; no clear D gene. The length of the CDR3 is 14 residues. Deletions cut 4 bases from V and 3 bases from J, with 10 bases between. Germline lookup yields CDR1 SGHNT and CDR2 YYREEE (reference sequence). The chain's CDR3 is CASSTQPDTGELFF. Here the CDR3 DNA reads TGTGCCAGCAGCACACAACCCGACACCGGGGAGCTGTTTTTT.

This clone occurred a few times. The chain uses TRBV5-6 and TRBJ1-1; D remains ambiguous. V was trimmed by 1 base and J by 0 bases, leaving 10 bases between them. The CDR3 is 15 amino acids. Germline CDR1 SGHDT, CDR2 YYEEEE. The CDR3 DNA sequence: TGTGCCAGCAGCTTGAATAAGGATTTGAACACTGAAGCTTTCTTT. Its protein product is CASSLNKDLNTEAFF.

This chain joins TRBV18 and TRBJ2-7; D may be TRBD2 (6 bases). The CDR3 is 13 residues long. Germline loops: CDR1 KGHSH, CDR2 LQKENI. The V end lost 6 bases, the J end lost 7 bases, and 16 bases lay between the germline ends. CDR3 sequence reads: CASSTRVAGEQYV. CDR3 nucleotide sequence: TGTGCCAGCTCGACCAGGGTGGCGGGGGAGCAGTACGTC.

The V and J genes are TRBV27 and TRBJ1-4; D unclear. Trimming stripped 6 bases from V and 8 bases from J, with 10 bases between. Per germline, CDR1 MNHEY and CDR2 SMNVEV (reference sequence). The CDR3 runs to 12 residues. The CDR3 sequence is CASSDLGEKLFF. The CDR3 bases are TGTGCCAGCAGCGACCTGGGGGAAAAACTGTTTTTT. Full variable domain (missing parts from reference TRBV27 and TRBJ1-4): EAQVTQNPRYLITVTGKKLTVTCSQNMNHEYMSWYRQDPGLGLRQIYYSMNVEVTDKGDVPEGYKVSRKEKRNFPLILESPSPNQTSLYFCASSDLGEKLFFGSGTQLSVL.

In the case of this clone: Other DNA sequences from this sample encode an identical CDR3 as well. This rearrangement joins TRBV18 to TRBJ1-6, with a tentative D call TRBD1 (6 bases). The length of the CDR3 is 15 residues. Trimming cost V 3 bases and J 6 bases, with 12 bases left between them. The germline V gene has CDR1 KGHSH and CDR2 LQKENI. The CDR3: CASSPSGGANSPLHF. The CDR3, as DNA: TGTGCCAGCTCACCCTCCGGGGGGGCTAATTCACCCCTCCACTTT.

This sequence joins TRBV7-8 and TRBJ2-7; tentative D call: TRBD2 (6 bases). V was cut by 5 bases and J by 4 bases, with 15 bases left in between. The CDR3 spans 14 residues. CDR1 is SGHVS and CDR2 is FQNEAQ in the germline V gene. DNA for the CDR3: TGTGCCAGCAGCCGAGTGGGCGGGGCATACGAGCAGTACTTC. Translation: CASSRVGGAYEQYF.

This CDR3 reads CASSTDRGGNEQYF. The DNA of the CDR3 is TGTGCCAGCAGTACCGACAGGGGGGGGAACGAGCAGTACTTC. This chain joins TRBV6-4 and TRBJ2-7; 9 positions match TRBD1. The V gene end was trimmed by 5 bases and the J gene end by 5 bases; junction bases not matched to a gene: 7. Germline lookup yields CDR1 MRHNA and CDR2 SNTAGT. This CDR3 region has 14 residues.

The rearrangement links TRBV5-1 to TRBJ1-5; 11 bases map to TRBD1. Looked up from germline, CDR1 is SGHRS and CDR2 is YFSETQ. After removal of 0 bases from V and 5 bases from J, the junction contained 10 bases not matched to a gene. The CDR3 is made up of 18 amino acids. The CDR3, as DNA: TGCGCCAGCAGCTTGGAGGTCTTGGGACAGGGGGTTTATCAGCCCCAGCATTTT. Translation gives CASSLEVLGQGVYQPQHF.

The chain links TRBV11-2 to TRBJ2-5; D is possibly TRBD2 (6 bases). Per the germline V gene, CDR1 is SGHAT and CDR2 is FQNNGV. V lost 6 bases, J lost 5 bases, and 22 bases lay in between. The CDR3 has 16 residues. CDR3 DNA: TGTGCCAGCAGTTGGAGGTGGGCGGGGCCGGAGGAGACCCAGTACTTC. Translation: CASSWRWAGPEETQYF.

This chain joins TRBV2 and TRBJ2-3; no clear D gene. Trimming took off 5 bases at V and 3 bases at J, with 6 bases between the two ends. This CDR3 is built from 12 residues. Germline V gives CDR1 SNHLY, CDR2 FYNNEI. The CDR3 loop is CASSSTTDTQYF. CDR3 bases: TGTGCCAGCAGTTCGACAACAGATACGCAGTATTTT. The whole variable domain, filled in from reference TRBV2 and TRBJ2-3, reads EPEVTQTPSHQVTQMGQEVILRCVPISNHLYFYWYRQILGQKVEFLVSFYNNEISEKSEIFDDQFSVERPDGSNFTLKIRSTKLEDSAMYFCASSSTTDTQYFGPGTRLTVL.

The chain is built from TRBV5-1 and TRBJ2-5; D might be TRBD1 (6 bases). Trimming shortened V by 0 bases and J by 5 bases, and 14 bases separated the two germline ends. The CDR3 length is 15 residues. CDR1 and CDR2 (germline): SGHRS, YFSETQ. In nucleotides, the CDR3 is TGCGCCAGCAGCTTGGTAGCAGGGGTGGGGGAGACCCAGTACTTC. It yields the protein CASSLVAGVGETQYF.

The chain is built from TRBV25-1 and TRBJ2-3; TRBD1 matches 7 bases. The CDR3 is made up of 15 amino acids. Germline-derived CDR1 and CDR2 are MGHDK and SYGVNS. The ends lost 2 bases at V and 6 bases at J; junction bases unmatched: 8. The CDR3 nucleotides read TGTGCCAGCAGTGAAAGGGGGACAGCGGAGGATACGCAGTATTTT. Protein: CASSERGTAEDTQYF.

The chain combines TRBV29-1 with TRBJ1-1; 10 nucleotides line up with TRBD1. The germline V gene encodes CDR1 SQVTM and CDR2 ANQGSEA. With 6 bases clipped from V and 7 bases from J, the junction kept 5 bases outside the gene matches. This CDR3 spans 12 amino acids. In DNA, the CDR3 is TGCAGCGTAGGACAGGGGGAGGTTGAAGCTTTCTTT. Encoded protein: CSVGQGEVEAFF.

In this sample, this clone turned up once. The V call is TRBV27, the J call TRBJ2-2; D gene uncertain. Trimming removed 4 bases at V and 9 bases at J, with 9 bases between. The CDR3 extends over 12 amino acids. Germline assignment: CDR1 MNHEY and CDR2 SMNVEV (reference sequence). The CDR3 DNA reads as TGTGCCAGCAGTTCGGCCAGGAGGGAGCTGTTTTTT. As protein: CASSSARRELFF.

A single count supports this clone. The chain employs TRBV6-1 and TRBJ1-2; the D gene is possibly TRBD1 (5 bases). Germline V gene sequence: CDR1 MNHNS, CDR2 SASEGT. The CDR3 spans 15 residues. Trimming removed 0 bases from V and 4 bases from J, with 12 bases in between. CDR3 sequence (DNA): TGTGCCAGCAGTGAAGCGCTGCAGGGCCCCTATGGCTACACCTTC. Protein: CASSEALQGPYGYTF.

This clone has a handful of counts. This chain connects TRBV7-2 to TRBJ2-7; 10 positions agree with TRBD2. The trim removed 1 base at V and 3 bases at J, leaving 9 bases unmatched. There are 17 residues in the CDR3. From germline, CDR1 is SGHTA and CDR2 FQGNSA. In nucleotides, the CDR3 is TGTGCCAGCAGCTTAGGGGCCCCTGGGACTAGCGACTACGAGCAGTACTTC. Its translation is CASSLGAPGTSDYEQYF.

The chain combines TRBV5-1 with TRBJ2-5; D is uncertain. Germline lookup yields CDR1 SGHRS and CDR2 YFSETQ. The V gene lost 0 bases and the J gene lost 4 bases, with 10 bases spanning the gap. CDR3 size: 14 residues. CDR3 coding DNA: TGCGCCAGCAGCTTGGTACAGTCCGGAGAGACCCAGTACTTC. It codes for CASSLVQSGETQYF.

This clone was counted a few times. The rearrangement links TRBV7-8 to TRBJ2-7; TRBD1 agrees at 10 bases. J gave up 6 bases and V 1 base, and 9 bases lay outside the gene matches. CDR1 and CDR2 from the germline V gene are SGHVS and FQNEAQ. The CDR3 is 16 residues long. CDR3 in amino acids: CASSLGTGTGAPEQYV. CDR3 in DNA: TGTGCCAGCAGCTTAGGAACCGGGACAGGGGCTCCCGAGCAGTACGTC.

The rearrangement uses TRBV5-1 and TRBJ2-1, with TRBD2 identical over 8 bases. The CDR3 has 15 amino acids. V lost 4 bases to trimming and J lost 5 bases; unmatched junction nucleotides: 8. Germline assignment: CDR1 SGHRS and CDR2 YFSETQ. The CDR3: CASSPGLGLNNEQFF. The CDR3, as DNA: TGCGCCAGCAGCCCGGGACTAGGTCTGAACAATGAGCAGTTCTTC. The whole variable domain, filled in from reference TRBV5-1 and TRBJ2-1, reads KAGVTQTPRYLIKTRGQQVTLSCSPISGHRSVSWYQQTPGQGLQFLFEYFSETQRNKGNFPGRFSGRQFSNSRSEMNVSTLELGDSALYLCASSPGLGLNNEQFFGPGTRLTVL.

V is TRBV5-1 and J is TRBJ1-5; no clear D gene. V lost 3 bases and J 0 bases, leaving 7 bases between the germline ends. Per the germline V gene, CDR1 is SGHRS and CDR2 is YFSETQ. The CDR3 has 14 amino acids. CDR3 DNA: TGCGCCAGCAGCTCCGGGGTTAGCAATCAGCCCCAGCATTTT. Its translation: CASSSGVSNQPQHF.

This chain joins TRBV9 and TRBJ2-2; TRBD2 might be the D (5 bases). The CDR3 is 15 residues long. Germline CDR1 is SGDLS and CDR2 is YYNGEE. V lost 0 bases, J lost 6 bases, and 12 bases lay in between. CDR3 sequence: CASSVGSIASGELFF. The CDR3 DNA is TGTGCCAGCAGCGTAGGATCTATAGCGTCCGGGGAGCTGTTTTTT.

The genes are TRBV5-5 and TRBJ1-5; no definite D call. Germline assignment: CDR1 SGHKS and CDR2 YYEKEE (reference sequence). This CDR3 comprises 10 residues. Trimming left V 0 bases short and J 8 bases short, with 0 bases between. Written as DNA, the CDR3 is TGTGCCAGCAGCTTGGAGCCCCAGCATTTT. Translating it yields CASSLEPQHF.